The text below deals with one TCR beta chain. This clonotype was observed many times. What this receptor recognizes is not known. The input lacks base qualities; no much larger clone sits a single base away. The TCR beta CDR3 regions were amplified from the RNA transcripts. The first round of RT-PCR for the TCR CDR3 was performed with the HTBI primer set and the Qiagen OneStep RT-PCR kit. The libraries were constructed in a second round of multiplex PCR and then size-selected and purified. The libraries were sequenced on an Illumina HiSeq2000 using paired-end 100 bp reads. The original pipeline was this. SOAPnuke was used to process the raw data, with reads discarded if the reads contained adapters or uncalled bases, had a mean Phred below 15, or lacked an exact constant-primer or identifier match. High-quality paired reads were merged with COPE v1.2.5, and unique nucleotide sequences were defined as clonotypes. Clonotypes were aligned to IMGT TRBV, TRBD and TRBJ reference segments using MiTCR v1.1. Only V-J combinations with frequency above 0.0001, covering about 99% of repertoires, were analysed. The TCS score was defined as F50 (clonal expansion) divided by E x V (chaos), with BLOSUM62-based TCRdist calculated between CDR3 peptides within each V-J. Welch's t-statistics and random forest reduced roughly 500 V-J features to 10 to 15, which were used in a naive Bayes classifier (R e1071). TCRdb cleaned the public reads at Q25 with fastp, built clones with MiXCR and kept in-frame beta chains. A single entry per CDR3 protein holds the most common genes and DNA from its merged rows. These V and J calls rely on TCRdb rather than the paper's analysis. Here the sample has about 600,000 distinct CDR3 sequences; 13% to 15% occur a single time. The top ten clones comprise over 6% of the sample.

The data are from a study of T cells in Graves' hyperthyroidism and ophthalmopathy (dated by TCRdb to about 2019). A note on the overall study: Peripheral blood samples were taken at initial diagnosis, before any treatment was given. To identify TCR V-J signatures that set the groups apart, the researchers used a discovery cohort of 90 to 100 patients, made up of 43 with Graves' ophthalmopathy and about 60 with stable Graves' hyperthyroidism. Prospective prediction of ophthalmopathy was tested in an independent validation cohort consisting of 18 hyperthyroidism patients and more than 15 patients who later progressed to ophthalmopathy. The 100 discovery patients were randomly split 7:3 into training and test sets. In addition, the study compared T-cell repertoires in thyroid tissue and in blood from six Graves' hyperthyroidism patients. After sampling, hyperthyroidism patients received methimazole starting at 30 mg daily, and ophthalmopathy patients received high-dose intravenous methylprednisolone. The paper reports TCR Vbeta CDR3 sequencing of more than 120 peripheral blood samples: approximately 43 ophthalmopathy, approximately 74 hyperthyroidism and around 17 progressor patients. Summary of the overall study and its limitations: In validation, the model predicted progression to ophthalmopathy with around 71% sensitivity and less than 80% specificity, a median of approximately 6.7 months before onset. In cross-validation, a model built on a 13 V-J signature told ophthalmopathy apart from stable hyperthyroidism with approximately 90% sensitivity and about 81% specificity, and in testing the same model reached 80%/75%. Sample size was not statistically predetermined, and blinding of investigators to group allocation was not performed. Most expanded thyroid clonotypes (frequency above 0.001) were also detected in blood, suggesting blood repertoires may reflect thyroid immune responses.

The CDR3 runs 17 amino acids, cysteine and phenylalanine included. Left in the record is the CDR3 DNA by itself, 51 bases read in frame from the first base. CDR1 and CDR2 (SGDLS, YYNGEE) derive from the germline V gene. The V end gives up 10 bases and the J end 3 bases, leaving 17 bases in the junction not matched to a gene. In the ophthalmopathy patients, disease was moderately to severely active, with a Clinical Activity Score of 3 or more, a NOSPECS grade of 4 or more, and a duration of less than 3 months. Patients with uncontrolled infections, other autoimmune diseases, pregnancy or lactation were excluded. Diagnoses were established on the basis of clinical symptoms, serum thyroxine and TRAb, thyroid ultrasound, and orbital computed tomography. PBMCs were isolated from approximately 10 ml of fresh peripheral blood by Ficoll-Paque density gradient centrifugation. Trizol reagent was used to extract total RNA, and RNA quality was then checked on an Agilent 2100 Bioanalyzer.

The specimen was blood. The clonotype was recovered from a woman aged 18-29 years with Graves' ophthalmopathy. The rearranged segments are TRBV9 and TRBJ2-1; the junction holds 9 bases that match TRBD2. CDR3 loop: CASGGGPSGNYYNEQFF. In nucleotide form, the sequence is TGTGCCTCAGGCGGAGGCCCTAGCGGGAATTACTACAATGAGCAGTTCTTC. The full variable domain, completed from the reference TRBV9 and TRBJ2-1 proteins outside the CDR3, reads DSGVTQTPKHLITATGQRVTLRCSPRSGDLSVYWYQQSLDQGLQFLIQYYNGEERAKGNILERFSAQQFPDLHSELNLSSLELGDSALYFCASGGGPSGNYYNEQFFGPGTRLTVL.